This T cell receptor (beta chain) emerged from a study of patients and donors after allogeneic stem cell transplantation. TCRdb recomputed calls from the RT-PCR reads with MiXCR, one row per CDR3 protein. The sample records 400,000 to 500,000 distinct CDR3 sequences, around 15% being singletons. This clonotype was observed many times. The CDR3 contains 12 residues. V lost 5 bases and J lost 4; bases outside the gene matches: 1. This sequence was found in a human donor who was either an allogeneic HSCT recipient or a stem cell or donor lymphocyte infusion donor (not recorded which). It is not recorded whose cells these are; they may come from a transplant donor. The source material was blood, either unsorted or a sorted T cell fraction (not recorded which). The chain employs TRBV12-3 or TRBV12-4 and TRBJ2-5, with 7 bases aligning to TRBD1. CDR3 DNA: TGTGCCAGCAGTACAGGGGTAGAGACCCAGTACTTC. Protein: CASSTGVETQYF.